This TCR beta chain appears in the sequencing data of a study of Ad26.COV2.S vaccination and SARS-CoV-2 variants. About the research overall: Each vaccinee took Ad26.COV2.S intramuscularly, once or twice 56 days apart.

Treatment defined: about 20 received Ad26.COV2.S at low or high dose, single or two shots; five or six received placebo; per-sample allocation not given. Sampling was done on day 63 after the first vaccine or placebo injection. Within Boston, the person who donated was an adult of 18-55 years. Note on this clone: Its antigen is not known.

Findings and caveats of the study: The TCR breadth and depth analyses may have understated or missed part of the total T cell responses. Non-spike TCR breadth was similar in vaccine and placebo recipients.

Assay: immunoSEQ multiplex PCR; the TCRdb copy retains only in-frame clones and omits some. The sample consists of hundreds of thousands of clones, roughly 84% of them appearing once. This TCR came from a person aged 18-65 years who received the Ad26.COV2.S COVID-19 vaccine or a placebo. The source material was peripheral blood, sampled in a trial of Ad26.COV2.S vaccine versus placebo.

The CDR3 DNA follows: TGTGCCAGCAGGGAGACTAGCGGGGACGAGCAGTACTTC. It is translated as CASRETSGDEQYF. The chain combines TRBV5-4 with TRBJ2-7, with 11 bases lining up with TRBD2. Germline V gives CDR1 SGHNT, CDR2 YYREEE (reference sequence). J was trimmed by 5 bases and V by 5 bases; bases with no gene match: 3. This CDR3 contains 13 residues.